One sample yielded the 30 T cell receptor beta chains listed below, sequenced in a study of regulatory T cells in long-lasting Graves disease. Indicated time point: newly diagnosed GD, antithyroid drugs for less than 3 months. After RNA was extracted from PBMCs, the TCR library was made from it. Arm-PCR of CDR3 regions and iRepertoire HTBI primers were the basis on which TCR beta libraries were built. TCRdb called the multiplex PCR reads again in MiXCR, with one record for every CDR3 protein. The sample contains 550,000 to 600,000 distinct CDR3 sequences, roughly 15% of which appear only once. These data are also associated with another study on T cells in Graves' hyperthyroidism and ophthalmopathy.

The sample in question was peripheral blood mononuclear cells (PBMCs), obtained at new diagnosis, from a patient treated with antithyroid drugs. The receptors here all came from a young man with Graves disease.

The chain uses TRBV10-2 and TRBJ1-4; D is perhaps TRBD1 (6 bases). The length of the CDR3 is 12 residues. Trimming left V 9 bases short and J 5 bases short, with 10 bases between. Germline CDR1 WSHSY, CDR2 SAAADI. CDR3 DNA sequence: TGCGCCAGTCTCAGGGGAAATGAAAAACTGTTTTTT. This sequence encodes CASLRGNEKLFF.

This clonotype was seen a handful of times. The CDR3 DNA is TGCGCCAGCAGATTGAGTGGGGGACCTCACAATGAGCAGTTCTTC. Its translation is CASRLSGGPHNEQFF. The V gene is TRBV10-1, the J gene TRBJ2-1; D tentatively fits TRBD1 or TRBD2 (5 bases each). The CDR3 spans 15 residues. Between the trimmed V and J ends, which lost 6 bases and 5 bases, there was a span of 17 bases. The V gene's germline CDR1 is WNHNN and CDR2 SYGVQD (reference sequence).

This clonotype was detected ten times or more. V is TRBV3-1 and J is TRBJ2-1, with 11 positions matching TRBD2. The V gene's germline CDR1 is LGHDT and CDR2 YNNKEL (reference sequence). The CDR3 length is 16 residues. V lost 2 bases, J lost 9 bases, and 9 bases stayed unmatched. DNA for the CDR3: TGTGCCAGCAGCCAATTGCTACTAGCGGGAGCGGCTGAGCAGTTCTTC. The encoded protein is CASSQLLLAGAAEQFF.

The chain uses TRBV5-6 and TRBJ2-1, with D maybe TRBD1 (7 bases). Looked up from germline, CDR1 is SGHDT and CDR2 is YYEEEE. The CDR3 runs to 14 residues. The V end was cut by 0 bases, the J end by 9 bases, with 13 bases between. CDR3 sequence reads: CASSLVARGAEQFF. The CDR3 DNA reads as TGTGCCAGCAGCTTGGTGGCCAGGGGGGCTGAGCAGTTCTTC.

At least ten counts were recorded for this clonotype. This rearrangement joins TRBV7-8 to TRBJ2-3; 10 nucleotides line up with TRBD2. Germline loops: CDR1 SGHVS, CDR2 FQNEAQ. This CDR3 comprises 17 residues. Trimming cost V 5 bases and J 2 bases; bases outside gene matches: 10. CDR3 region: CASSLRLLAGTTDTQYF. The CDR3 DNA is TGTGCCAGCAGCCTACGGTTACTAGCGGGAACCACAGATACGCAGTATTTT.

The sample holds many counts of this clonotype. The J gene is TRBJ1-1, the V gene TRBV30; D is unresolved. This CDR3 contains 16 residues. V gave up 0 bases and J gave up 1 base, with 15 bases separating them. Looked up from germline, CDR1 is GTSNPN and CDR2 is SVGIG (reference sequence). CDR3 bases: TGTGCCTGGAGTGTCCTATCGACTGCCAGGAACACTGAAGCTTTCTTT. Translation: CAWSVLSTARNTEAFF.

The CDR3 nucleotides are TGTGCCAGCAGTTTACCGAGGGACCATAGCAATCAGCCCCAGCATTTT. It specifies CASSLPRDHSNQPQHF. J is TRBJ1-5 and V is TRBV6-5, with D possibly TRBD1 on 5 matching bases. V lost 4 bases to trimming and J lost 0 bases, with 13 bases between them. The CDR3 runs 16 residues. CDR1 and CDR2 (germline): MNHEY, SVGAGI.

This chain joins TRBV2 and TRBJ2-7; D not resolved. The V end lost 7 bases, the J end lost 4 bases, and 8 bases lay between the germline ends. Germline values: CDR1 SNHLY, CDR2 FYNNEI. This CDR3 comprises 11 residues. This CDR3 reads CASMAGYEQYF. The CDR3 DNA sequence: TGTGCCAGCATGGCAGGTTACGAGCAGTACTTC.

The rearrangement links TRBV7-3 to TRBJ2-2; a weak D match, TRBD2 (6 bases). The germline V gene has CDR1 SGHTA and CDR2 FQGTGA. The V end was cut by 6 bases, the J end by 7 bases, with 12 bases between. The CDR3 consists of 13 residues. The CDR3 loop is CASSSGTIGELFF. DNA for the CDR3: TGTGCCAGCAGTAGCGGAACCATCGGGGAGCTGTTTTTT.

This clonotype has only a few counts. The genes are TRBV3-1 and TRBJ2-2, with a tentative D call TRBD2 (6 bases). Between the trimmed V and J ends, which lost 0 bases and 0 bases, there was a span of 17 bases. CDR1 is LGHDT and CDR2 is YNNKEL in the germline V gene (reference sequence). CDR3 length equals 19 residues. The CDR3 DNA follows: TGTGCCAGCAGCCAAGAAGAGCCGGGGCGGGACTCGAACACCGGGGAGCTGTTTTTT. It is translated as CASSQEEPGRDSNTGELFF.

The chain carries TRBV18 and TRBJ2-3; 10 nucleotides align to TRBD1. The CDR3 runs 14 residues. V gave up 5 bases and J gave up 5 bases; unmatched junction bases: 4. Germline V gene sequence: CDR1 KGHSH, CDR2 LQKENI. The CDR3 DNA follows: TGTGCCAGCTCATCGACAGGGGGCGAAGATACGCAGTATTTT. The encoded protein is CASSSTGGEDTQYF. The whole variable domain, remainder taken from reference TRBV18 and TRBJ2-3, is NAGVMQNPRHLVRRRGQEARLRCSPMKGHSHVYWYRQLPEEGLKFMVYLQKENIIDESGMPKERFSAEFPKEGPSILRIQQVVRGDSAAYFCASSSTGGEDTQYFGPGTRLTVL.

The genes are TRBV5-1 and TRBJ2-3; 10 nucleotides align to TRBD2. The CDR3 totals 17 residues. The germline V gene has CDR1 SGHRS and CDR2 YFSETQ. The V gene end was trimmed by 7 bases and the J gene end by 5 bases; junction bases not matched to a gene: 16. CDR3 sequence (DNA): TGCGCCAGCGCACCTCAGCGGCCTAGCGGGAGTTTAGATACGCAGTATTTT. It translates to CASAPQRPSGSLDTQYF.

Remarks on this clonotype: This sequence may be a read error, since a much larger clone differs from it by one base. The J gene is TRBJ1-1, the V gene TRBV6-1; maybe TRBD1 (6 bases). Germline CDR1 reads MNHNS; CDR2 reads SASEGT. CDR3 size: 14 residues. Trimming left V 5 bases short and J 1 base short, with 11 bases between. CDR3 residues: CASSHEGQNTEAFF. CDR3 DNA sequence: TGTGCCAGCAGTCACGAGGGACAGAACACTGAAGCTTTCTTT.

In its sample, this clonotype was seen a few times. The chain carries TRBV7-3 and TRBJ2-2; 7 positions agree with TRBD1. Germline V gene sequence: CDR1 SGHTA, CDR2 FQGTGA. Unmatched junction bases numbered 11, after V lost 1 base and J lost 6 bases. The length of the CDR3 is 17 residues. The CDR3 reads CASSLISPGQKPGELFF. CDR3 DNA sequence: TGTGCCAGCAGCTTAATATCCCCGGGACAGAAACCCGGGGAGCTGTTTTTT. The full variable domain, with the rest looked up from reference TRBV7-3 and TRBJ2-2, is GAGVSQTPSNKVTEKGKYVELRCDPISGHTALYWYRQSLGQGPEFLIYFQGTGAADDSGLPNDRFFAVRPEGSVSTLKIQRTERGDSAVYLCASSLISPGQKPGELFFGEGSRLTVL.

The rearrangement joins TRBV11-3 to TRBJ1-1, with no clear D. The germline gives CDR1 SGHNT, CDR2 YENEEA. The length of the CDR3 is 13 residues. V shed 6 bases and J shed 0 bases, with 8 bases lying between them. The CDR3 here is CASRRVMNTEAFF. The CDR3 coding sequence is TGTGCCAGCAGGAGGGTTATGAACACTGAAGCTTTCTTT.

This clonotype was seen more than once but under ten times. The CDR3 reads CASSFRLAGIQETQYF. The DNA for the CDR3 is TGTGCCAGCAGCTTCCGACTAGCGGGGATCCAAGAGACCCAGTACTTC. The rearrangement joins TRBV13 to TRBJ2-5; TRBD2 matches at 11 bases. The CDR3 loop spans 16 amino acids. The germline CDR1 and CDR2 sequences are PRHDT and FYEKMQ (reference sequence). The junction had 4 bases not matched to a gene; V was cut back by 3 bases and J by 1 base.

This clonotype was observed at least ten times. This chain links TRBV3-1 with TRBJ1-2, with 8 bases lining up with TRBD1. The CDR3 sequence is 14 residues long. Trimming cost V 0 bases and J 4 bases; bases outside gene matches: 1. CDR1 and CDR2 from the germline V gene are LGHDT and YNNKEL (reference sequence). The CDR3 sequence: CASSQDTGGYGYTF. CDR3 DNA: TGTGCCAGCAGCCAAGATACAGGGGGCTATGGCTACACCTTC.

The CDR3, as DNA: TGTGCCAGCAGCCGAGGAACAGGGTCTGGATCTGGAAACACCATATATTTT. It encodes CASSRGTGSGSGNTIYF. J is TRBJ1-3 and V is TRBV3-1; D might be TRBD1 (6 bases). This CDR3 has 17 amino acids. Germline assignment: CDR1 LGHDT and CDR2 YNNKEL (reference sequence). Trimming took 4 bases from V and 1 from J, leaving 17 bases between them.

This clonotype was detected only a few times. A much more abundant neighbour one base away suggests this may be a read error. This sequence joins TRBV9 and TRBJ1-1, with D possibly TRBD1 on 6 matching bases. Trimming took 0 bases from V and 3 from J, leaving 6 bases between them. The CDR3 has 13 residues. Germline CDR1 is SGDLS and CDR2 is YYNGEE. The CDR3 DNA reads TGTGCCAGCAGCGTAGAGGGGGACACTGAAGCTTTCTTT. As protein: CASSVEGDTEAFF.

The V gene is TRBV27, the J gene TRBJ1-1; no reliable D call. The germline gives CDR1 MNHEY, CDR2 SMNVEV (reference sequence). Trimming removed 4 bases at V and 1 base at J, with 16 bases between. The CDR3 has 16 amino acids. This chain's CDR3 is CASSSQGVQGNTEAFF. CDR3 bases: TGTGCCAGCAGTTCCCAAGGCGTCCAAGGGAACACTGAAGCTTTCTTT.

V is TRBV6-1 and J is TRBJ2-7; TRBD1 might be the D (6 bases). Per germline, CDR1 MNHNS and CDR2 SASEGT. CDR3 length: 13 residues. V was trimmed by 5 bases and J by 4 bases, leaving 12 bases between them. The CDR3 loop is CASSRQADYEQYF. CDR3 in DNA: TGTGCCAGCAGTCGACAGGCGGATTACGAGCAGTACTTC.

In its sample, this clonotype was seen a few times. This chain uses TRBV7-2 with TRBJ1-4, with 11 bases aligning to TRBD1. The trim removed 0 bases at V and 7 bases at J, leaving 1 base unmatched. The length of the CDR3 is 15 residues. Germline CDR1 SGHTA, CDR2 FQGNSA. The CDR3 here is CASSLAGTGGEKLFF. CDR3 nucleotides: TGTGCCAGCAGCTTAGCGGGGACAGGGGGTGAAAAACTGTTTTTT. Combining the CDR3 with reference TRBV7-2 and TRBJ1-4 gives the whole variable domain GAGVSQSPSNKVTEKGKDVELRCDPISGHTALYWYRQSLGQGLEFLIYFQGNSAPDKSGLPSDRFSAERTGGSVSTLTIQRTQQEDSAVYLCASSLAGTGGEKLFFGSGTQLSVL.

The chain employs TRBV27 and TRBJ2-3, with no clear D. Looked up from germline, CDR1 is MNHEY and CDR2 is SMNVEV (reference sequence). This CDR3 has 13 amino acids. V was pared by 1 base and J by 4 bases, with 6 bases between. The CDR3 loop reads CASSLFLADTQYF. The CDR3 region has the DNA TGTGCCAGCAGTTTATTTCTCGCAGATACGCAGTATTTT.

This clonotype was observed many times. The V gene is TRBV15, the J gene TRBJ2-1, with a possible D match to TRBD2 (5 bases). Looked up from germline, CDR1 is LNHNV and CDR2 is YYDKDF (reference sequence). The CDR3 covers 14 residues. Trimming pared 7 bases from V and 2 bases from J, leaving 12 bases between. CDR3: CATTASWTYNEQFF. The CDR3 bases are TGTGCCACCACGGCTAGCTGGACCTACAATGAGCAGTTCTTC.

This clonotype was seen ten or more times. The V call is TRBV20-1, the J call TRBJ1-6; the D gene is possibly TRBD1 (5 bases). Between the trimmed V and J ends, which lost 2 bases and 0 bases, there was a span of 14 bases. Germline V gives CDR1 DFQATT, CDR2 SNEGSKA (reference sequence). CDR3 length equals 17 residues. CDR3 bases: TGCAGTGCTAGACCATCCGAGGGGAGCTCCTATAATTCACCCCTCCACTTT. This sequence encodes CSARPSEGSSYNSPLHF.

This clonotype appeared a few times. The chain has TRBV4-2 and TRBJ2-2, with 11 bases aligning to TRBD2. V lost 1 base to trimming and J lost 2 bases; unmatched junction nucleotides: 3. The germline V gene has CDR1 LGHNA and CDR2 YNFKEQ. This CDR3 is built from 17 residues. The CDR3 loop is CASSQVGLAENTGELFF. DNA of the CDR3: TGTGCCAGCAGCCAAGTGGGACTAGCGGAAAACACCGGGGAGCTGTTTTTT.

The genes are TRBV9 and TRBJ2-3, with D possibly matching TRBD1 (6 bases). Trimming took 0 bases from V and 4 from J, leaving 12 bases between them. The CDR3 is 15 amino acids. CDR1 and CDR2 (germline): SGDLS, YYNGEE. The chain's CDR3 is CASSVVQGRADTQYF. The CDR3 nucleotides read TGTGCCAGCAGCGTAGTTCAGGGGCGCGCAGATACGCAGTATTTT.

This clonotype was recorded at least ten times. The J gene is TRBJ2-7, the V gene TRBV11-2, with D tentatively TRBD1 or TRBD2 (5 bases each). This CDR3 comprises 14 residues. Germline V gives CDR1 SGHAT, CDR2 FQNNGV. Trimming took off 8 bases at V and 7 bases at J, with 21 bases between the two ends. CDR3 sequence reads: CASFIEGRVGEQYF. CDR3 bases: TGTGCCAGCTTCATCGAGGGCAGGGTTGGTGAGCAGTACTTC.

On this clonotype itself: A much larger clone lies one base from this, so it may be a read error. The V and J genes are TRBV7-2 and TRBJ2-7, with 11 bases matching TRBD2. V gave up 5 bases and J gave up 5 bases; unmatched junction bases: 11. The CDR3 covers 16 residues. The germline CDR1 and CDR2 sequences are SGHTA and FQGNSA. The CDR3 nucleotides are TGTGCCAGCAGCCCCCTCCCGACTAGCGGGACGAACGAGCAGTACTTC. This codes for CASSPLPTSGTNEQYF.

This clonotype was seen a handful of times. V usage is TRBV11-1 and J usage is TRBJ2-7; possible D gene TRBD2, 6 bases. This CDR3 is built from 15 residues. Germline V lookup: CDR1 SGHAT, CDR2 FQDESV (reference sequence). Trimming pared 0 bases from V and 3 bases from J, leaving 12 bases between. The CDR3 region has the DNA TGTGCCAGCAGCTTAGCGCAGGGACTCCTCTACGAGCAGTACTTC. Translation: CASSLAQGLLYEQYF.